This TCR beta chain was recovered during a study of blood T cell repertoires in COVID-19. Assay: immunoSEQ multiplex PCR; the TCRdb copy retains only in-frame clones and omits some. The table includes 370,000 or so clones, over 65% detected once. This receptor was identified in a human donor with acute or convalescent COVID-19. The donor label of this sample is uncertain. The specimen sequenced was peripheral blood.

The CDR3, as DNA: TGCGCCAGCAGTGTGCAGACAGGGCTTGCTTCACCCCTCCACTTT. Translated, it gives CASSVQTGLASPLHF. The chain combines TRBV10-2 with TRBJ1-6; 7 bases are a match to TRBD1. The length of the CDR3 is 15 residues. Per the germline V gene, CDR1 is WSHSY and CDR2 is SAAADI. After removal of 4 bases from V and 9 bases from J, the junction contained 9 bases not matched to a gene.